A selection of T cell receptor beta chains follows, all from one sample in a study of T cell repertoires in cytomegalovirus infection. TCRdb re-derived calls from the reads in MiXCR, one entry per CDR3 protein. Here the sample spans fewer than 400,000 distinct CDR3 sequences, approximately 18% being singletons. The sample was PBMCs. Source of these receptors: a human donor in good health (CMV status not recorded). Some clones in this sample may be carry-over from other donors' samples. Each CDR3 is given with its conserved first and last residue. D genes are given only for firm matches. A clone size is listed for some rows: how often the clone was seen (once, few, many), or a class if it is expanded.

v_gene: TRBV2
abundance: few
d_gene: .
j_gene: TRBJ2-5
CDR3nt: TGTGCCAGCAGTGAAAATAGCGGCCAAGAGACCCAGTACTTC
CDR3aa: CASSENSGQETQYF

v_gene: TRBV5-1
abundance: .
d_gene: .
j_gene: TRBJ1-4
CDR3nt: TGCGCCAGCAGCTTGGATGGGGCAGGGGATGAAAAACTGTTTTTT
CDR3aa: CASSLDGAGDEKLFF

v_gene: TRBV6-1
abundance: few
d_gene: .
j_gene: TRBJ1-4
CDR3nt: TGTGCCAGCAGTGAAATGGGGGAATCTGTTTTT
CDR3aa: CASSEMGESVF

v_gene: TRBV18
abundance: .
d_gene: .
j_gene: TRBJ1-1
CDR3nt: TGTGCCAGCTGCAGAGACGTGAACACTGAAGCTTTCTTT
CDR3aa: CASCRDVNTEAFF

v_gene: TRBV7-2
abundance: .
d_gene: .
j_gene: TRBJ1-5
CDR3nt: TGTGCCAGCAGCTTAGCTGGCGGTGGGGGGAAGCATCAGCCCCAGCATTTT
CDR3aa: CASSLAGGGGKHQPQHF

v_gene: TRBV6-5
abundance: few
d_gene: .
j_gene: TRBJ2-5
CDR3nt: TGTGCCAGCAGTTACTCACTTAGACTAGATCAGTACCAAGAGACCCAGTACTTC
CDR3aa: CASSYSLRLDQYQETQYF

v_gene: TRBV7-2
abundance: many
d_gene: .
j_gene: TRBJ1-6
CDR3nt: TGTGCCAGCAGCTCGGGGGGGGGACTTATAATTGCGCCCCTCCACTTT
CDR3aa: CASSSGGGLIIAPLHF

v_gene: TRBV7-2
abundance: many
d_gene: .
j_gene: TRBJ1-1
CDR3nt: TGTGCCAGCAGCTATTCAGTGAACACTGAAGCTTTCTTT
CDR3aa: CASSYSVNTEAFF

v_gene: TRBV28
abundance: many
d_gene: TRBD1
j_gene: TRBJ2-5
CDR3nt: TGTGCCAGCCGGAGGAAACAGGGGTGGCAAGAGACCCAGTACTTC
CDR3aa: CASRRKQGWQETQYF

v_gene: TRBV11-2
abundance: .
d_gene: TRBD2
j_gene: TRBJ2-1
CDR3nt: TGTGCCAGCAGACCCACCGGGACTAGCGTTTACAATGAGCAGTTCTTC
CDR3aa: CASRPTGTSVYNEQFF

v_gene: TRBV24-1
abundance: few
d_gene: .
j_gene: TRBJ2-3
CDR3nt: TGTGCCACCAGTGGGTATGCCACAGATACGCAGTATTTT
CDR3aa: CATSGYATDTQYF

v_gene: TRBV7-8
abundance: .
d_gene: .
j_gene: TRBJ1-5
CDR3nt: TGTGCCAGCAGCTTAGCGTCCAGAGATCCGCCCCAGCATTTT
CDR3aa: CASSLASRDPPQHF

v_gene: TRBV5-3
abundance: .
d_gene: .
j_gene: TRBJ2-7
CDR3nt: TGTGCCAGCAGCTTTACAGGGAGCGGAACCTACGAGCAGTACTTC
CDR3aa: CASSFTGSGTYEQYF

v_gene: TRBV6-2/TRBV6-3
abundance: .
d_gene: .
j_gene: TRBJ2-1
CDR3nt: TGTGCCAGCAGGCGGGACTCCAGATACAATGAGCAGTTCTTC
CDR3aa: CASRRDSRYNEQFF

v_gene: TRBV5-4
abundance: few
d_gene: TRBD1
j_gene: TRBJ1-1
CDR3nt: TGTGCCAGCAGCTGGGCCGGGACAGGGGGATCTGAAGCTTTCTTT
CDR3aa: CASSWAGTGGSEAFF

v_gene: TRBV29-1
abundance: .
d_gene: .
j_gene: TRBJ1-1
CDR3nt: TGCAGCGTTGTGTCCCGTGCGAACACTGAAGCTTTCTTT
CDR3aa: CSVVSRANTEAFF

v_gene: TRBV20-1
abundance: few
d_gene: TRBD2
j_gene: TRBJ2-3
CDR3nt: TGCAGTGCTAGAGATAGCGGGAGAACAGATACGCAGTATTTT
CDR3aa: CSARDSGRTDTQYF

v_gene: TRBV12-3/TRBV12-4
abundance: many
d_gene: .
j_gene: TRBJ2-1
CDR3nt: TGTGCCAGCAGCCGCTGGTTGAGGGCGAGCTCCTACAATGAGCAGTTCTTC
CDR3aa: CASSRWLRASSYNEQFF

v_gene: TRBV7-2
abundance: many
d_gene: .
j_gene: TRBJ2-7
CDR3nt: TGTGCCAGCAGCCGATTGGGTGCCAGGGGACTCTCCTACGAGCAGTACTTC
CDR3aa: CASSRLGARGLSYEQYF

v_gene: TRBV6-1
abundance: many
d_gene: .
j_gene: TRBJ1-1
CDR3nt: TGTGCCAGCTCCCGCCAGGGGTCGGAGACTGAAGCTTTCTTT
CDR3aa: CASSRQGSETEAFF

v_gene: TRBV19
abundance: .
d_gene: .
j_gene: TRBJ2-3
CDR3nt: TGTGCCAGTAGTATCCTGCCTGACAGCGCGGATACGCAGTATTTT
CDR3aa: CASSILPDSADTQYF

v_gene: TRBV12-3/TRBV12-4
abundance: .
d_gene: .
j_gene: TRBJ2-5
CDR3nt: TGTGCCAGCAGTACTCCTGGGCGGGGCCAAGAGACCCAGTACTTC
CDR3aa: CASSTPGRGQETQYF

v_gene: TRBV5-4
abundance: few
d_gene: TRBD1
j_gene: TRBJ2-1
CDR3nt: TGTGCCAGCAGCGGAAGACAGGGGTTAAGGTACAATGAGCAGTTCTTC
CDR3aa: CASSGRQGLRYNEQFF

v_gene: TRBV24-1
abundance: .
d_gene: TRBD2
j_gene: TRBJ2-5
CDR3nt: TGTGCCACCAGTGACCCGGGACTAGGGGACGAGACCCAGTACTTC
CDR3aa: CATSDPGLGDETQYF

v_gene: TRBV4-3
abundance: .
d_gene: .
j_gene: TRBJ2-3
CDR3nt: TGCGCCAGCAGCCAAGAATTAGGTGGTCTTGGCACAGATACGCAGTATTTT
CDR3aa: CASSQELGGLGTDTQYF

v_gene: TRBV7-8
abundance: .
d_gene: TRBD1
j_gene: TRBJ2-5
CDR3nt: TGTGCCAGCAGCTTAGCGCCAACAGGGGGCCGGGGAGAGACCCAGTACTTC
CDR3aa: CASSLAPTGGRGETQYF

v_gene: TRBV7-8
abundance: many
d_gene: .
j_gene: TRBJ1-5
CDR3nt: TGTGCCAGCAGCTGGGGGGCCAATCAGCCCCAGCATTTT
CDR3aa: CASSWGANQPQHF

v_gene: TRBV7-9
abundance: many
d_gene: .
j_gene: TRBJ1-1
CDR3nt: TGTGCCAGCAGCTTCATTGGGGGCGGCACTGAAGCTTTCTTT
CDR3aa: CASSFIGGGTEAFF